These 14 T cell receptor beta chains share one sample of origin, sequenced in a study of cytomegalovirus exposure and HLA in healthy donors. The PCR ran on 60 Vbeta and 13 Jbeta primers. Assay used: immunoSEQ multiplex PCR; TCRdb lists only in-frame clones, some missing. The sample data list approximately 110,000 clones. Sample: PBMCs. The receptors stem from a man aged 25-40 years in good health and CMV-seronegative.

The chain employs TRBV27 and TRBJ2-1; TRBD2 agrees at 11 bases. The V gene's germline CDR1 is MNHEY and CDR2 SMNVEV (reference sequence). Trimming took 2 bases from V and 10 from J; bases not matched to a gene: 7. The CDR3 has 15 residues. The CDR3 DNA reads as TGTGCCAGCAGTTTACGCCTAGCGGGAGGTGGGGAGCAGTTCTTC. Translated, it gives CASSLRLAGGGEQFF.

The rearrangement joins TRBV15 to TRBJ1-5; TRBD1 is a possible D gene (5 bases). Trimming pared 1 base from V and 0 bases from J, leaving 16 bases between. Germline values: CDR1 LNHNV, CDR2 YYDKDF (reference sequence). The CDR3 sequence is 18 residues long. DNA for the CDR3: TGTGCCACCAGCAGAGTTAGGGTTCAGGGAATTAGCAATCAGCCCCAGCATTTT. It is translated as CATSRVRVQGISNQPQHF.

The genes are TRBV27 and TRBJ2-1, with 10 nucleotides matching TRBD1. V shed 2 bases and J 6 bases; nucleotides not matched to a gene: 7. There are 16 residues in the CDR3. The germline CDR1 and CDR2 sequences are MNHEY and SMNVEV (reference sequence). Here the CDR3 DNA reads TGTGCCAGCAGTTTAGGTCGGGACAGGGGTAGCAATGAGCAGTTCTTC. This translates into CASSLGRDRGSNEQFF.

The DNA of the CDR3 is TGTGCCAGCAGGTCTCCGGGGGGAGGGCCGAAACAGGGTGAGCAGTTCTTC. It codes for CASRSPGGGPKQGEQFF. The V and J genes are TRBV7-9 and TRBJ2-1, with TRBD2 as a possible D gene (7 bases). CDR3 length: 17 amino acids. V dropped 6 bases and J dropped 9 bases, with 27 bases sitting between them. Per the germline V gene, CDR1 is SEHNR and CDR2 is FQNEAQ (reference sequence).

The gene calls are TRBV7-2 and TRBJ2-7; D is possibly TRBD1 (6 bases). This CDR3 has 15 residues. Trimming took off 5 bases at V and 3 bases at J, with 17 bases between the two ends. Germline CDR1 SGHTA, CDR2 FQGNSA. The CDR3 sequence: CASSQGLGRNYEQYF. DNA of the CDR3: TGTGCCAGCAGCCAGGGGTTAGGCAGAAACTACGAGCAGTACTTC.

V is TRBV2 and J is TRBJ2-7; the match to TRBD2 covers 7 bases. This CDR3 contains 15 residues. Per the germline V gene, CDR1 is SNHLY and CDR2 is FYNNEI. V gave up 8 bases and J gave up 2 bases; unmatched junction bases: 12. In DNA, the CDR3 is TGTGCCAGCGGGGGGGAGACGGGTTCCCCCTACGAGCAGTACTTC. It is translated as CASGGETGSPYEQYF.

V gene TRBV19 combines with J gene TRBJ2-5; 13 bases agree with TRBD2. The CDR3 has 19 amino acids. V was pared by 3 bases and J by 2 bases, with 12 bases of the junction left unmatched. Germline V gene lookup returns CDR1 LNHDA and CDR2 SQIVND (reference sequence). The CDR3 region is CASSMTLGTSGKYQETQYF. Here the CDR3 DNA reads TGTGCCAGTAGTATGACTCTTGGGACTAGCGGGAAATATCAAGAGACCCAGTACTTC.

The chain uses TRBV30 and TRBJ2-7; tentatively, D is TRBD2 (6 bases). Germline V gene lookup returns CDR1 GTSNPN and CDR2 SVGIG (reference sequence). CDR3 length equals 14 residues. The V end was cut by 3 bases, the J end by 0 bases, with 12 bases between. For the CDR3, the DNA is TGTGCCTGGAGGTTTCGGGGGTCCTCCTACGAGCAGTACTTC. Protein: CAWRFRGSSYEQYF.

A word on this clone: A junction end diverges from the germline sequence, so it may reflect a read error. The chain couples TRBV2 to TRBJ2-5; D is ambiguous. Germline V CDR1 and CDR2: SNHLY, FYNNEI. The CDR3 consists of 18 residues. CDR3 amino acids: CAGSEARLSAAYQETQYF. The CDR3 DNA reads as TGTGCCGGCAGTGAAGCGAGACTCTCTGCGGCCTATCAGGAGACCCAGTACTTC.

The CDR3 sequence is CASSPTGFHTEAFF. In DNA, the CDR3 is TGTGCCAGCAGCCCGACAGGGTTTCACACTGAAGCTTTCTTT. This chain links TRBV5-4 with TRBJ1-1; 7 bases are shared with TRBD1. Germline V gene data show CDR1 as SGHNT and CDR2 as YYREEE (reference sequence). The V and J ends lost 4 bases and 3 bases, in that order; junction bases with no gene match: 6. This CDR3 has 14 amino acids.

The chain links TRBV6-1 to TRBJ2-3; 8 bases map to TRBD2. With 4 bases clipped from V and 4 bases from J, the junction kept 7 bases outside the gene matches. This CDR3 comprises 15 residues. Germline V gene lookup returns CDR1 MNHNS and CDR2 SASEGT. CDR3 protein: CASSGGLVISDTQYF. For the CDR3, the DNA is TGTGCCAGCAGTGGGGGACTAGTGATTTCAGATACGCAGTATTTT.

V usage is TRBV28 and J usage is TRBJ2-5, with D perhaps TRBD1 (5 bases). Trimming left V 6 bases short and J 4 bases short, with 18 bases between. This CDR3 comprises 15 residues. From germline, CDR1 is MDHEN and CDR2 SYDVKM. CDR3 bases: TGTGCCAGCAGCCGGAACCAGGGAAAAAGAGAGACCCAGTACTTC. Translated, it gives CASSRNQGKRETQYF.

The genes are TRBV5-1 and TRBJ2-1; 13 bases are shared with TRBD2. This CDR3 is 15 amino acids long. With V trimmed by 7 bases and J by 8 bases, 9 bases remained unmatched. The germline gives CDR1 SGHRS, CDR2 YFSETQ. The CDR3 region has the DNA TGCGCCAGCGGCCGCGGACTAGCGGGAGTTGATGAGCAGTTCTTC. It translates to CASGRGLAGVDEQFF.

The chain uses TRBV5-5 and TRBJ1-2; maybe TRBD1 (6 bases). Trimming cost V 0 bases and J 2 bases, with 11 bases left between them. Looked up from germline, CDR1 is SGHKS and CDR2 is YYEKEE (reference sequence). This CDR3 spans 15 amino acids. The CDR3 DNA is TGTGCCAGCAGCTTGGGACAGGTCGGAAACTATGGCTACACCTTC. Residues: CASSLGQVGNYGYTF. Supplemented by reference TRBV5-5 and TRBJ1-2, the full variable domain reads DAGVTQSPTHLIKTRGQQVTLRCSPISGHKSVSWYQQVLGQGPQFIFQYYEKEERGRGNFPDRFSARQFPNYSSELNVNALLLGDSALYLCASSLGQVGNYGYTFGSGTRLTVV.